The clone carrying this TCR beta chain was observed a handful of times. Its antigen is currently unknown. These data are taken from a study of T cell responses to AZD1222 COVID-19 vaccine. Study outcomes and limitations: With two AZD1222 doses given, Spike-specific TCR breadth and depth both rose. In all cases, repertoires were sampled only after the peak T cell response. Clonal diversity may have been underestimated in mostly white British donors.

Data came from immunoSEQ multiplex PCR; TCRdb stores just in-frame clones and leaves some out. The table includes about 40,000 clones, approximately 88% detected once. Trimming shortened V by 0 bases and J by 2 bases, and 11 bases separated the two germline ends. Germline CDR1 and CDR2: SGHNT and YYREEE (reference sequence). The CDR3 contains 16 residues. The sequenced sample was peripheral blood, obtained 28 days after the second dose of the MenACWY control vaccine. This chain connects TRBV5-4 to TRBJ2-2; D gene unclear. The sequence was collected from an adult who received the MenACWY meningococcal vaccine as a control. CDR3 nucleotides: TGTGCCAGCAGCTTGGGCGGTATGTTTAACACCGGGGAGCTGTTTTTT. Protein: CASSLGGMFNTGELFF.